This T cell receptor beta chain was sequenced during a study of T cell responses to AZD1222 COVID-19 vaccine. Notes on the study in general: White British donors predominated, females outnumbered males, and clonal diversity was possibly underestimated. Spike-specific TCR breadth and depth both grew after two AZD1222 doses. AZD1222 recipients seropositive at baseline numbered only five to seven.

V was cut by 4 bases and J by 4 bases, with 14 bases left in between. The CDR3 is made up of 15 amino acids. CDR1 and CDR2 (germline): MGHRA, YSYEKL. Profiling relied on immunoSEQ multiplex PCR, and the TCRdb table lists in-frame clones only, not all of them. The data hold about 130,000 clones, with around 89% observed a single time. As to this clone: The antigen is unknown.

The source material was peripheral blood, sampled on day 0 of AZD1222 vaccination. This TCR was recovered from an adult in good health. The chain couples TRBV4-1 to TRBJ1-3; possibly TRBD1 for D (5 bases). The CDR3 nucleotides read TGCGCCAGCAGCCCGACGGGGGATTACGGAAACACCATATATTTT. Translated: CASSPTGDYGNTIYF.